Following are 29 T cell receptor beta chains from one sample sequenced in a study of Ad26.COV2.S vaccination and SARS-CoV-2 variants. Noted treatment: 15 to 20 received Ad26.COV2.S at low or high dose, single or two shots; about 5 received placebo; per-sample allocation not given. Material that was analyzed had been drawn on day 63 after the first vaccine or placebo injection. Libraries were prepared by immunoSEQ multiplex PCR; TCRdb keeps only in-frame clonotypes and omits some of them. The table lists about 410,000 clones, about nine tenths of them singletons. The sequencing used peripheral blood, collected in a trial of Ad26.COV2.S vaccine versus placebo. The receptor source for this set is a person between 18 and 60 years old who received the Ad26.COV2.S COVID-19 vaccine or a placebo.

V usage is TRBV4-3 and J usage is TRBJ2-7; D is possibly TRBD1 (5 bases). V was clipped by 4 bases and J by 8 bases, with 15 bases between them. Per the germline V gene, CDR1 is LGHNA and CDR2 is YSLEER. This CDR3 is built from 13 residues. The CDR3: CASSLEGENKQYF. As DNA, the CDR3 is TGCGCCAGCAGCCTTGAAGGGGAAAATAAGCAGTACTTC.

J is TRBJ2-1 and V is TRBV7-6; perhaps TRBD1 as D (5 bases). V lost 4 bases and J 0 bases, leaving 16 bases between the germline ends. CDR3 size: 17 residues. Germline loops: CDR1 SGHVS, CDR2 FNYEAQ. CDR3 coding DNA: TGTGCCAGCAGCTCCCAGCCTTGGGGCGGCTCCTACAATGAGCAGTTCTTC. Translated, it gives CASSSQPWGGSYNEQFF.

The gene calls are TRBV6-4 and TRBJ1-2; a weak D match, TRBD1 (5 bases). CDR3 length equals 15 residues. The germline V gene encodes CDR1 MRHNA and CDR2 SNTAGT. Trimming stripped 4 bases from V and 8 bases from J, with 20 bases between. This chain's CDR3 is CASSVDTGTLGGYTF. CDR3 in DNA: TGTGCCAGCAGTGTTGATACCGGGACCTTGGGAGGCTACACCTTC.

This rearrangement joins TRBV6-6 to TRBJ2-7; weak D call: TRBD1 (6 bases). Germline CDR1 is MNHNY and CDR2 is SVGAGI (reference sequence). This CDR3 is built from 15 residues. V was cut by 6 bases and J by 2 bases, with 17 bases left in between. The CDR3 sequence is CASSHSADSAYEQYF. The CDR3 DNA sequence: TGTGCCAGCAGCCACTCGGCGGACAGTGCCTACGAGCAGTACTTC.

The V call is TRBV24-1, the J call TRBJ2-5; 12 positions agree with TRBD2. Germline V gene lookup returns CDR1 KGHDR and CDR2 SFDVKD. V lost 4 bases and J lost 5; bases outside the gene matches: 4. This CDR3 has 15 amino acids. The CDR3 nucleotides read TGTGCCACCAGTGAACTAGCGGGGGGACGGGAGACCCAGTACTTC. This encodes CATSELAGGRETQYF.

The chain uses TRBV4-2 and TRBJ2-1; 7 bases map to TRBD2. The CDR3 runs to 15 residues. Germline V gene sequence: CDR1 LGHNA, CDR2 YNFKEQ. V was clipped by 1 base and J by 7 bases; unmatched bases: 7. CDR3 protein: CASSQGLARGNEQFF. The CDR3 coding sequence is TGTGCCAGCAGCCAAGGACTAGCCCGGGGGAATGAGCAGTTCTTC.

This chain uses TRBV5-1 with TRBJ1-1; no clear D gene. This CDR3 has 14 residues. Germline CDR1 is SGHRS and CDR2 is YFSETQ. V was shortened by 0 bases and J by 5 bases, with 11 bases between the two germline ends. This chain's CDR3 is CASSLGVGITEAFF. CDR3 in DNA: TGCGCCAGCAGCTTGGGGGTAGGAATAACTGAAGCTTTCTTT.

The chain couples TRBV21-1 to TRBJ1-6; TRBD1 is the table's D call and was not checked against the DNA. TRBV21-1 is a documented pseudogene. The CDR3 contains 15 residues. CDR3 loop: CASSKGPRGDSPLHF. The CDR3 DNA sequence: TGTGCCAGCAGCAAGGGGCCCAGGGGAGACTCACCCCTCCACTTT.

The rearrangement links TRBV5-1 to TRBJ2-5; tentatively, D is TRBD2 (5 bases). Per the germline V gene, CDR1 is SGHRS and CDR2 is YFSETQ. The CDR3 length is 14 residues. V was cut by 1 base and J by 5 bases, with 12 bases left in between. CDR3: CASSLYSGWETQYF. The CDR3 DNA reads as TGCGCCAGCAGCTTGTATTCGGGGTGGGAGACCCAGTACTTC.

In its sample, this clone was seen many times. This rearrangement joins TRBV14 to TRBJ2-3, with D unresolved. V gave up 4 bases and J gave up 4 bases, with 9 bases separating them. The germline CDR1 and CDR2 sequences are SGHDN and FVKESK. The CDR3 is 13 amino acids. The CDR3 region is CASSPFLADTQYF. The CDR3, as DNA: TGTGCCAGCAGCCCCTTTCTAGCAGATACGCAGTATTTT.

The rearrangement links TRBV5-1 to TRBJ1-1; D remains unclear. The CDR3 runs 15 residues. The V end was cut by 4 bases, the J end by 4 bases, with 17 bases between. CDR1 and CDR2 (germline): SGHRS, YFSETQ. The CDR3, as DNA: TGCGCCAGCAGCGACCCGACCATACGGGGCACTGAAGCTTTCTTT. Residues: CASSDPTIRGTEAFF.

V and J are TRBV2 and TRBJ2-5; 15 positions match TRBD2. Germline-derived CDR1 and CDR2 are SNHLY and FYNNEI. The junction had 6 bases not matched to a gene; V was cut back by 6 bases and J by 4 bases. This CDR3 is 16 amino acids long. Here the CDR3 reads CASRGTSGGPRETQYF. The DNA for the CDR3 is TGTGCCAGCAGGGGGACTAGCGGGGGGCCACGAGAGACCCAGTACTTC.

This clone was seen a handful of times. V is TRBV5-1 and J is TRBJ1-2; TRBD1 is a possible D gene (5 bases). The germline CDR1 and CDR2 sequences are SGHRS and YFSETQ. There are 12 residues in the CDR3. The V end was cut by 4 bases, the J end by 4 bases, with 8 bases between. CDR3 sequence (DNA): TGCGCCAGCAGCCGCGGGGGCTATGGCTACACCTTC. Translated: CASSRGGYGYTF.

V is TRBV7-8 and J is TRBJ1-2; no clear D gene. The germline V gene encodes CDR1 SGHVS and CDR2 FQNEAQ. The germline V and J ends were trimmed by 5 bases and 5 bases, with 18 bases remaining between them. CDR3 length: 15 residues. In DNA form, the CDR3 reads TGTGCCAGCAGCCCAGCATCTACAGAATCATATGGCTACACCTTC. It codes for CASSPASTESYGYTF.

This chain links TRBV5-8 with TRBJ1-5, with 8 bases fitting TRBD1. The CDR3 is made up of 14 amino acids. V lost 5 bases to trimming and J lost 7 bases; unmatched junction nucleotides: 8. Germline CDR1 reads SGHTS; CDR2 reads YDEGEE. CDR3 residues: CASRGPGGRQPQHF. CDR3 nucleotides: TGTGCCAGCAGGGGACCAGGGGGCAGGCAGCCCCAGCATTTT.

This clone was found once. This chain connects TRBV10-2 to TRBJ2-3; maybe TRBD2 (5 bases). The germline V gene encodes CDR1 WSHSY and CDR2 SAAADI. This CDR3 region has 13 residues. With 8 bases removed from V and 5 bases from J, the gap between germline ends came to 14 bases. The CDR3 reads CASSRSREDTQYF. CDR3 DNA sequence: TGCGCCAGCTCACGAAGTCGGGAAGATACGCAGTATTTT.

This clone was recorded once. The chain carries TRBV11-3 and TRBJ1-1; TRBD1 matches 8 bases. The CDR3 covers 14 residues. Germline V gene data show CDR1 as SGHNT and CDR2 as YENEEA. V shed 5 bases, J shed 1 base, and the junction held 3 bases outside the gene matches. The CDR3 is CASSTGQGNTEAFF. Written as DNA, the CDR3 is TGTGCCAGCAGCACTGGACAGGGGAACACTGAAGCTTTCTTT.

Concerning this clone itself: Other nucleotide sequences in the sample specify the same CDR3. The genes are TRBV11-2 and TRBJ2-3; D is undetermined. V lost 1 base and J 3 bases, leaving 5 bases between the germline ends. CDR1 SGHAT and CDR2 FQNNGV come from the germline V gene. The CDR3 is 13 residues long. The CDR3 reads CASSLGDTDTQYF. CDR3 DNA: TGTGCCAGCAGCTTAGGGGATACAGATACGCAGTATTTT. Using reference TRBV11-2 and TRBJ2-3 for the parts outside the CDR3, the full variable domain is EAGVAQSPRYKIIEKRQSVAFWCNPISGHATLYWYQQILGQGPKLLIQFQNNGVVDDSQLPKDRFSAERLKGVDSTLKIQPAKLEDSAVYLCASSLGDTDTQYFGPGTRLTVL.

The V gene is TRBV4-1, the J gene TRBJ1-4; no definite D call. The V and J ends lost 4 bases and 8 bases respectively, with 17 bases between them. The germline V gene has CDR1 MGHRA and CDR2 YSYEKL. The CDR3 runs 15 residues. The DNA of the CDR3 is TGCGCCAGCAGCCGCCCGGGCTCCACCGGGGAAAAACTGTTTTTT. Translating gives CASSRPGSTGEKLFF.

This chain joins TRBV6-5 and TRBJ1-6; TRBD1 might be the D (5 bases). The CDR3 has 14 amino acids. From germline, CDR1 is MNHEY and CDR2 SVGAGI. Trimming took off 6 bases at V and 10 bases at J, with 16 bases between the two ends. The DNA of the CDR3 is TGTGCCAGCAGCCCGCCGGGGGGAGGCTCACCCCTCCACTTT. Translation gives CASSPPGGGSPLHF.

The CDR3 is CASGQASYEQYF. As DNA, the CDR3 is TGTGCCAGCGGGCAGGCATCCTACGAGCAGTACTTC. V gene TRBV7-9 combines with J gene TRBJ2-7; no clear D. This CDR3 region has 12 residues. Germline V gene lookup returns CDR1 SEHNR and CDR2 FQNEAQ (reference sequence). V lost 8 bases to trimming and J lost 1 base, with 9 bases between them.

DNA of the CDR3: TGTGCCAGCAGGTCCAGGGGGCTCGACTATGGCTACACCTTC. This codes for CASRSRGLDYGYTF. The V call is TRBV9, the J call TRBJ1-2; 8 bases map to TRBD1. V lost 5 bases and J lost 3; bases outside the gene matches: 6. The CDR3 contains 14 residues. Germline CDR1 reads SGDLS; CDR2 reads YYNGEE.

V gene TRBV5-1 combines with J gene TRBJ2-1; D is uncertain. The CDR3 is 15 residues long. Trimming took off 4 bases at V and 8 bases at J, with 19 bases between the two ends. CDR1 and CDR2 from the germline V gene are SGHRS and YFSETQ. The CDR3 nucleotides are TGCGCCAGCAGCAGTGGCGCTAGTGTAGGCGATGAGCAGTTCTTC. Amino acids: CASSSGASVGDEQFF. Combining the CDR3 with reference TRBV5-1 and TRBJ2-1 gives the whole variable domain KAGVTQTPRYLIKTRGQQVTLSCSPISGHRSVSWYQQTPGQGLQFLFEYFSETQRNKGNFPGRFSGRQFSNSRSEMNVSTLELGDSALYLCASSSGASVGDEQFFGPGTRLTVL.

This chain uses TRBV5-4 with TRBJ2-3; TRBD2 matches at 8 bases. CDR1 is SGHNT, CDR2 YYREEE, per germline (reference sequence). CDR3 length: 16 residues. V gave up 2 bases and J gave up 6 bases; unmatched junction bases: 11. The CDR3 reads CASSLPGLEVSDTQYF. CDR3 bases: TGTGCCAGCAGCTTACCGGGACTAGAAGTATCGGATACGCAGTATTTT.

This rearrangement joins TRBV3-1 (or the pseudogene TRBV3-2) to TRBJ2-5; D gene uncertain. V was clipped by 0 bases and J by 5 bases, with 13 bases between them. Germline-derived CDR1 and CDR2 are LGHDT and YNNKEL (reference sequence). The CDR3 consists of 15 residues. CDR3: CASSQETTSLETQYF. CDR3 sequence (DNA): TGTGCCAGCAGCCAAGAGACGACATCCCTGGAGACCCAGTACTTC.

CDR3 region: CASSLTRDVTEAFF. The CDR3 DNA is TGCGCCAGCAGCTTAACCAGGGATGTTACTGAAGCTTTCTTT. The chain combines TRBV5-1 with TRBJ1-1, with a weak D call TRBD1 (5 bases). This CDR3 has 14 amino acids. Trimming left V 2 bases short and J 5 bases short, with 13 bases between. Germline CDR1 and CDR2: SGHRS and YFSETQ. Drawing the rest from reference TRBV5-1 and TRBJ1-1, the complete variable domain is KAGVTQTPRYLIKTRGQQVTLSCSPISGHRSVSWYQQTPGQGLQFLFEYFSETQRNKGNFPGRFSGRQFSNSRSEMNVSTLELGDSALYLCASSLTRDVTEAFFGQGTRLTVV.

The V call is TRBV3-1 (or the pseudogene TRBV3-2), the J call TRBJ2-2; D is unresolved. V was pared by 4 bases and J by 3 bases, with 12 bases between. CDR3 length equals 15 residues. Per the germline V gene, CDR1 is LGHDT and CDR2 is YNNKEL (reference sequence). In DNA, the CDR3 is TGTGCCAGCAGCCCTAGGGCTCTTTACACCGGGGAGCTGTTTTTT. Protein sequence: CASSPRALYTGELFF.

The chain uses TRBV19 and TRBJ2-5; D not resolved. The CDR3 has 14 residues. The germline V and J ends were trimmed by 0 bases and 5 bases, with 10 bases remaining between them. Germline V gene data show CDR1 as LNHDA and CDR2 as SQIVND (reference sequence). The CDR3 DNA sequence: TGTGCCAGTAGTATAGATTTGAGAACGGAGACCCAGTACTTC. This translates into CASSIDLRTETQYF.

This clone was seen a single time. The V and J genes are TRBV15 and TRBJ1-1; a weak D match, TRBD1 (5 bases). V lost 0 bases and J 1 base, leaving 9 bases between the germline ends. CDR1 is LNHNV and CDR2 is YYDKDF in the germline V gene (reference sequence). The CDR3 is 15 residues long. The CDR3 sequence is CATSRDWGRNTEAFF. The CDR3 DNA is TGTGCCACCAGCAGAGATTGGGGGAGGAACACTGAAGCTTTCTTT.